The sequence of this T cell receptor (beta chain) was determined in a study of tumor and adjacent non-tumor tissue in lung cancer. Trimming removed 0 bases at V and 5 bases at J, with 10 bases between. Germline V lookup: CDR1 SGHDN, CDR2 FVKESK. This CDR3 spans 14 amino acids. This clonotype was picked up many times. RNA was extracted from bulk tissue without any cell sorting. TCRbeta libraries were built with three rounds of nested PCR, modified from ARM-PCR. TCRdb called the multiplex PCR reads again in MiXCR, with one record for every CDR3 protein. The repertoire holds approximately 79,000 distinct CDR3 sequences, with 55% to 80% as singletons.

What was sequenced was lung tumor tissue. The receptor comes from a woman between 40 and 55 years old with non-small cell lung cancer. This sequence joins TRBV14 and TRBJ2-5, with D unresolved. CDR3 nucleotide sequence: TGTGCCAGCAGCCAAGACGATTTCCTCGAGACCCAGTACTTC. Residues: CASSQDDFLETQYF.